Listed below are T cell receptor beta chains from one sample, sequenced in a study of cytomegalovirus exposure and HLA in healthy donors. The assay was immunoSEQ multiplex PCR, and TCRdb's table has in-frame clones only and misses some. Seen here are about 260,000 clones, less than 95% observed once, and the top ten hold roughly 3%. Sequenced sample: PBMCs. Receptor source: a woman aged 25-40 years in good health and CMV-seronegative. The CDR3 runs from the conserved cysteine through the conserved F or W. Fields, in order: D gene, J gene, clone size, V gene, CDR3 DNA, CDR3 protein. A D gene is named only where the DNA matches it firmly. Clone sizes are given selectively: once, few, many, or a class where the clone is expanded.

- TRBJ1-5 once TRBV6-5 TGTGCCAGCAGTGCGACAGGCAATCAGCCCCAGCATTTT CASSATGNQPQHF
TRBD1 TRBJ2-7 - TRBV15 TGTGCCACCGGGGACAGGGGGATGCGGGAGCAGTACTTC CATGDRGMREQYF
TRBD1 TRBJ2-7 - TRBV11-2 TGTGCCAGCAGCCCGATGACAGGGGTCTACGAGCAGTACTTC CASSPMTGVYEQYF
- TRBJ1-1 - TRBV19 TGTGCCAGTACTCTAGGGGGAACTGAAGCTTTCTTT CASTLGGTEAFF
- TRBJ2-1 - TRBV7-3 TGTGCCAGCAGCTCCTATTCTGGTAATGAGCAGTTCTTC CASSSYSGNEQFF
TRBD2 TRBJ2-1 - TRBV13 TGTGCCAGCAGCTTAACTAGCGGGAGGGCCTACAATGAGCAGTTCTTC CASSLTSGRAYNEQFF
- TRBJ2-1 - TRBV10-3 TGTGCCATCAGTGCCCACAATGAGCAGTTCTTC CAISAHNEQFF
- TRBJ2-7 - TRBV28 TGTGCCAGCAGTAACTACGAGCAGTACTTC CASSNYEQYF
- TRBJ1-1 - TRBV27 TGTGCCAGCAGCAGACAGGACATGAACACTGAAGCTTTCTTT CASSRQDMNTEAFF
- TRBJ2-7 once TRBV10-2 TGCGCCAGCAGTGCGGTCTACGAGCAGTACTTC CASSAVYEQYF
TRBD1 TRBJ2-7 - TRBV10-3 TGTGCCATCAGTGCGGGCGGACAGGGACACGAGCAGTACTTC CAISAGGQGHEQYF
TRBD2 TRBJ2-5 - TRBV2 TGTGCCAGCAGGGTACTAGCGGGCACGGGCGAGACCCAGTACTTC CASRVLAGTGETQYF
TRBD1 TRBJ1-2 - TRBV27 TGTGCCAGCAGTTTCGGACAGGGCTATGGCTACACCTTC CASSFGQGYGYTF
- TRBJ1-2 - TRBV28 TGTGCCAGCAGACAGTTGGGGGGTGGCTACACCTTC CASRQLGGGYTF
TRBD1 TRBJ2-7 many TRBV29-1 TGCAGCGTTGGGGGTGGACAGGGGCCCCACGAGCAGTACTTC CSVGGGQGPHEQYF
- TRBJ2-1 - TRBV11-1 TGTGCCAGCAGCTTAATAAGCGGGAATGAGCAGTTCTTC CASSLISGNEQFF
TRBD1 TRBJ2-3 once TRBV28 TGTGCCAGCAGTGTAACGGACAGGGGTACAGATACGCAGTATTTT CASSVTDRGTDTQYF
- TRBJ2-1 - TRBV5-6 TGTGCCAGCAGCTTGGGCAGGGTACGGTTCTTC CASSLGRVRFF
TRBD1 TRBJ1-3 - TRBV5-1 TGCGCCAGCAGCTTGGAATTAGGGGGCGCTGGAAACACCATATATTTT CASSLELGGAGNTIYF
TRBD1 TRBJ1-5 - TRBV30 TGTGCCTGGGGACAGGGCCAGCCCCAGCATTTT CAWGQGQPQHF
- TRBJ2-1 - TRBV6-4 TGTGCCAGCAGTGAAGTTTTCAGGGTCTCCTACAATGAGCAGTTCTTC CASSEVFRVSYNEQFF
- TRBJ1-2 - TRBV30 TGTGCCTGTATACCGGGACCCCTCCTCAGTGGCTATGGCTACACCTTC CACIPGPLLSGYGYTF
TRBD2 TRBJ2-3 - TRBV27 TGTGCCAGCAGTTTATATCTAGCGGGAGCTACAGATACGCAGTATTTT CASSLYLAGATDTQYF
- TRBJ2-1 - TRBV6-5 TGTGCCAGCAGTTACACTAATTCGTTTGAGCAGTTCTTC CASSYTNSFEQFF
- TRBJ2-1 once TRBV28 TGTGCCAGCAGTTTACCTGCGGAATACAATGAGCAGTTCTTC CASSLPAEYNEQFF
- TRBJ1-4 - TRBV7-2 TGTGCCAGCAGCCCTATAGGGGGTAATGAAAAACTGTTTTTT CASSPIGGNEKLFF
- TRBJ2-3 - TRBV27 TGTGCCAGCAGTTTATCGATAGAGGAGGGCACAGATACGCAGTATTTT CASSLSIEEGTDTQYF
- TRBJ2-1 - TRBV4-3 TGCGCCAGCAGCCAAGATTACTCCTACAATGAGCAGTTCTTC CASSQDYSYNEQFF
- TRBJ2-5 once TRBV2 TGTGCCAGCAGGGGGCAGGGGGAGACCCAGTACTTC CASRGQGETQYF
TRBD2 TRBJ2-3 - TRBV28 TGTGCCAGCCCACCGGGGGGGACGCATTTCCTCACAGATACGCAGTATTTT CASPPGGTHFLTDTQYF
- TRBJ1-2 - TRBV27 TGTGCCAGCAGATCCCGAGAGGGGGAGGGTAACTATGGCTACACCTTC CASRSREGEGNYGYTF
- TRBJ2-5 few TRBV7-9 TGTGCCAGCAGCCCGCATGGCGAGACCCAGTACTTC CASSPHGETQYF
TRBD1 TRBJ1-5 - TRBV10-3 TGTGCCATCAGTGAGTCGGGACAGATTAGCAATCAGCCCCAGCATTTT CAISESGQISNQPQHF
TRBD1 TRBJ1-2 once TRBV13 TGTGCCAGCAGCTCGACAGGGACAAACTTCCCTAACTATGGCTACACCTTC CASSSTGTNFPNYGYTF
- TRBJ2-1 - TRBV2 TGTGCCAGCAGTGAAGCGCGATGGGAGGTCGAAATAAAGAGTGAGCAGTTCTTC CASSEARWEVEIKSEQFF
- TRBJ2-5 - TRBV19 TGTGCCAGTAGTCCCCGAGGGGACGTGAATGGAGAGACCCAGTACTTC CASSPRGDVNGETQYF